The present TCR beta chain was sequenced within a study of cytomegalovirus exposure and HLA in healthy donors. Study-level results: The tendency of first-cohort TCR clusters to co-occur in the roughly 130 validation repertoires was the finding of a later analysis. Most TCR sequences showed up rarely, but some public TCRs showed up in many donors. Reports showed the classifier diagnosing cytomegalovirus status with high specificity and sensitivity.

Germline V CDR1 and CDR2: MDHEN, SYDVKM. The CDR3 is 14 amino acids. V dropped 4 bases and J dropped 2 bases, with 12 bases sitting between them. The donors were in the approximately 120-subject validation cohort; that cohort was separate from the roughly 730-subject first cohort. TCRdb's table, derived via immunoSEQ multiplex PCR, lists solely in-frame clones and lacks some. The repertoire has 100,000 to 150,000 clones, around 94% of them found once; the top ten carry less than 1.5%. Note on this clone: Its antigen is not identified.

Sequenced: PBMCs. The chain combines TRBV28 with TRBJ2-7; perhaps TRBD1 as D (5 bases). The receptor's source is a woman under 30 in good health and CMV-seronegative. The CDR3 coding sequence is TGTGCCAGCAGTTATCCTGACAGAACCTACGAGCAGTACTTC. Amino acids: CASSYPDRTYEQYF.